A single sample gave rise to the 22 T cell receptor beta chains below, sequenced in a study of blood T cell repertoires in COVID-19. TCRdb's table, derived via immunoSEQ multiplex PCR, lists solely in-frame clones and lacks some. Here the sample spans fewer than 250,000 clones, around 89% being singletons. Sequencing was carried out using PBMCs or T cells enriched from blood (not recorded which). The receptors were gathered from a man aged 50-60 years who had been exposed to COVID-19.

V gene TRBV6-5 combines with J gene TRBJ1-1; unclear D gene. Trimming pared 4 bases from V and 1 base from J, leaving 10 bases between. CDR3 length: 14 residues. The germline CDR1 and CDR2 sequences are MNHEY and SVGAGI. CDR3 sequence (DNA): TGTGCCAGCAGTTGGAGGCAGGAGAACACTGAAGCTTTCTTT. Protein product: CASSWRQENTEAFF.

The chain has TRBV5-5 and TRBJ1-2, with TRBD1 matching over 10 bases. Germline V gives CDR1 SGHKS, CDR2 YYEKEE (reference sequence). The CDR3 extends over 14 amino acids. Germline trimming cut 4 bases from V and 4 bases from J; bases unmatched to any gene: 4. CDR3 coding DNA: TGTGCCAGCAGCGCCCGGGACAGGGGCTATGGCTACACCTTC. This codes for CASSARDRGYGYTF. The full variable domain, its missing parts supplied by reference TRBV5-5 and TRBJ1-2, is DAGVTQSPTHLIKTRGQQVTLRCSPISGHKSVSWYQQVLGQGPQFIFQYYEKEERGRGNFPDRFSARQFPNYSSELNVNALLLGDSALYLCASSARDRGYGYTFGSGTRLTVV.

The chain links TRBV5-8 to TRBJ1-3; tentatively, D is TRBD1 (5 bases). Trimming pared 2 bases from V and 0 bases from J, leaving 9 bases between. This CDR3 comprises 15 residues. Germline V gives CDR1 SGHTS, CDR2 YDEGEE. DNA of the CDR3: TGTGCCAGCAGCTTTGGACACTTCTCTGGAAACACCATATATTTT. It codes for CASSFGHFSGNTIYF.

The DNA of the CDR3 is TGTGCCAGCAGCCCGGCCAGGGAAACGTATGAGACCCAGTACTTC. Translated: CASSPARETYETQYF. The rearrangement joins TRBV5-6 to TRBJ2-5; D might be TRBD1 (5 bases). Germline loops: CDR1 SGHDT, CDR2 YYEEEE. CDR3 length: 15 amino acids. V lost 4 bases and J lost 5, with 18 bases in between.

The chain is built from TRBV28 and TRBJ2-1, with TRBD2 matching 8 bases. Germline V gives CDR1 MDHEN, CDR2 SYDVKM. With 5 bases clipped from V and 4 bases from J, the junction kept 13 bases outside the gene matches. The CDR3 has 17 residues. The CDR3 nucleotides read TGTGCCAGCAGTCCATCCATAGCGGGACTCCGTTACAATGAGCAGTTCTTC. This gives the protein CASSPSIAGLRYNEQFF.

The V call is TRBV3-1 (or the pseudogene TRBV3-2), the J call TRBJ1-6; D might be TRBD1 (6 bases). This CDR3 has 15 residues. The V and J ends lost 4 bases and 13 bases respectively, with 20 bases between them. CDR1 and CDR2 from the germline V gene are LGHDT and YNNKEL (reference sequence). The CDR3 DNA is TGTGCCAGCAGCCGCAGGGGTGAAATACTACGGCCCCTCCACTTT. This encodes CASSRRGEILRPLHF.

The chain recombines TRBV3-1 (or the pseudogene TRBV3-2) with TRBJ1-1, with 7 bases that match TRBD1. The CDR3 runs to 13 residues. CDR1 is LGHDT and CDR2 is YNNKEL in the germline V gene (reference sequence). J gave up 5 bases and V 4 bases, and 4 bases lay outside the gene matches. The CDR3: CASSPETGTEAFF. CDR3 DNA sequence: TGTGCCAGCAGCCCAGAGACAGGGACTGAAGCTTTCTTT.

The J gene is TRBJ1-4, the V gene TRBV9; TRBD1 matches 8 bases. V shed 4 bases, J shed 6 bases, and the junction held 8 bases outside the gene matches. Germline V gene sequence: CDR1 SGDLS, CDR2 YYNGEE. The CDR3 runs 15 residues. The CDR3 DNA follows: TGTGCCAGCAGCCTCTCCGGGACAGGTTATGAAAAACTGTTTTTT. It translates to CASSLSGTGYEKLFF.

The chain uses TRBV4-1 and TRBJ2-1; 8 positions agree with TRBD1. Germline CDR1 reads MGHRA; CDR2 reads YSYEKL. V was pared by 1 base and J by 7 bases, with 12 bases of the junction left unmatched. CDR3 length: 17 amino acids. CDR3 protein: CASSQVFKQGGFNEQFF. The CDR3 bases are TGCGCCAGCAGCCAAGTTTTCAAACAGGGGGGTTTTAATGAGCAGTTCTTC.

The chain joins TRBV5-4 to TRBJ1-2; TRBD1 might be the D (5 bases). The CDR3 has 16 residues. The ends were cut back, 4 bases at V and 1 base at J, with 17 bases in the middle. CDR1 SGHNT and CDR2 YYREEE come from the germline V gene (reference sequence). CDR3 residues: CASSPSPGNDNYGYTF. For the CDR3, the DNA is TGTGCCAGCAGCCCGTCTCCAGGGAACGATAACTATGGCTACACCTTC.

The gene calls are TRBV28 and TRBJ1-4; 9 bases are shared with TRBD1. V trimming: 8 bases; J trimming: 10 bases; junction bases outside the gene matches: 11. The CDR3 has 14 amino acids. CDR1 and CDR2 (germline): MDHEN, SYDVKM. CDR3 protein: CASQITGGRVKLFF. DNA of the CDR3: TGTGCCAGCCAGATCACAGGGGGCCGGGTAAAACTGTTTTTT.

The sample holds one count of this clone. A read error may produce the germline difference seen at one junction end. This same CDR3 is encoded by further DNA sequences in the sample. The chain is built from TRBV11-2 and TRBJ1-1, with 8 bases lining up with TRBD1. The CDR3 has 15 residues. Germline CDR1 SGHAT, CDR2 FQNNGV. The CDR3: CASSLTGGANTEAFF. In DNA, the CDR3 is TGTGCCAGCAGCCTCACAGGGGGGGCGAACACTGAGGCTTTCTTT.

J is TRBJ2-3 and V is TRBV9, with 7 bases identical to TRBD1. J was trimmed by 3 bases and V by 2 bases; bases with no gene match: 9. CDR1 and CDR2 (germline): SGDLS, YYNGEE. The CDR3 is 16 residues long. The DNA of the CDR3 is TGTGCCAGCAGCGTCCAGACAGGGCTAGTGACAGATACGCAGTATTTT. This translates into CASSVQTGLVTDTQYF.

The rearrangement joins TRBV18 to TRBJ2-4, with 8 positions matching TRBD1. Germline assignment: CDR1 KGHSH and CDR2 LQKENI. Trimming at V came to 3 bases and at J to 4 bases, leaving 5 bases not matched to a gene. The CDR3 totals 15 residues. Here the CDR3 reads CASSPKDREKNIQYF. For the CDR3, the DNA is TGTGCCAGCTCACCTAAGGACAGGGAGAAAAACATTCAGTACTTC.

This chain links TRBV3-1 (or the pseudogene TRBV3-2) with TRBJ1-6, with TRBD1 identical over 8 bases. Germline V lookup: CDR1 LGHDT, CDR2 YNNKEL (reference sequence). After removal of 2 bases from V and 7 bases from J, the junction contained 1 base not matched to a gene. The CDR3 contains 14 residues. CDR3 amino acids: CASSQNRGNSPLHF. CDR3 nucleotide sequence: TGTGCCAGCAGCCAAAACAGGGGGAATTCACCCCTCCACTTT.

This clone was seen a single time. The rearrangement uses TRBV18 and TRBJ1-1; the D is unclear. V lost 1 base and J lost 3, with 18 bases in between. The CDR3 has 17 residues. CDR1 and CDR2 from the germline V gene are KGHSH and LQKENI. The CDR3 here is CASSPRLASISDTEAFF. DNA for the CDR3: TGTGCCAGCTCACCACGCCTCGCCTCGATTTCGGACACTGAAGCTTTCTTT. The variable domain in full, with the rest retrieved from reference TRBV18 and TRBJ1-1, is NAGVMQNPRHLVRRRGQEARLRCSPMKGHSHVYWYRQLPEEGLKFMVYLQKENIIDESGMPKERFSAEFPKEGPSILRIQQVVRGDSAAYFCASSPRLASISDTEAFFGQGTRLTVV.

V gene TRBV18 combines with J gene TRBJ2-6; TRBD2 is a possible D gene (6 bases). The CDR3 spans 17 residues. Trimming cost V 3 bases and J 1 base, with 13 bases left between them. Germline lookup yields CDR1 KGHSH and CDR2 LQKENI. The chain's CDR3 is CASSPRGSGSGANVLTF. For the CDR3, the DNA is TGTGCCAGCTCACCGCGGGGAAGTGGATCTGGGGCCAACGTCCTGACTTTC.

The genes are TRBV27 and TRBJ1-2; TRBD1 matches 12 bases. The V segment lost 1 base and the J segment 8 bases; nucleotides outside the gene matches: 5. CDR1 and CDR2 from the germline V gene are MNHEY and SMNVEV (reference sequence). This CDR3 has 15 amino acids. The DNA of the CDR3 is TGTGCCAGCAGTTTATGGGGACAGGGGGCAGACGGCTACACCTTC. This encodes CASSLWGQGADGYTF.

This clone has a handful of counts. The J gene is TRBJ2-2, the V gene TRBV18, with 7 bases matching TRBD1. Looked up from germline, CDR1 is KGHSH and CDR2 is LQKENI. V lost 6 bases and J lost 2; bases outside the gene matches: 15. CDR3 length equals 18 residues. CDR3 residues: CASSLYLPGTANTGELFF. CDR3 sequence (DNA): TGTGCCAGCTCTCTCTACTTGCCCGGGACAGCCAACACCGGGGAGCTGTTTTTT.

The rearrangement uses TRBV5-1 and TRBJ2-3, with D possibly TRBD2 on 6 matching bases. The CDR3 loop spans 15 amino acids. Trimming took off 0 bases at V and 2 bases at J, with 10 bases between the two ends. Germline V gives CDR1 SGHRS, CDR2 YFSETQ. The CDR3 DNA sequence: TGCGCCAGCAGCTTGGTAAGGCGGGACACAGATACGCAGTATTTT. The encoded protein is CASSLVRRDTDTQYF.

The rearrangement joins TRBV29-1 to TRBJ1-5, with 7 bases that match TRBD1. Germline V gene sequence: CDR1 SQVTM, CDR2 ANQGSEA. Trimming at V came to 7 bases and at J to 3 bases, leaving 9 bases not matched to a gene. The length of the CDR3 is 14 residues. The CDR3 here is CSALEGANNQPQHF. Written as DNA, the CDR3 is TGCAGCGCATTAGAGGGGGCCAACAATCAGCCCCAGCATTTT.

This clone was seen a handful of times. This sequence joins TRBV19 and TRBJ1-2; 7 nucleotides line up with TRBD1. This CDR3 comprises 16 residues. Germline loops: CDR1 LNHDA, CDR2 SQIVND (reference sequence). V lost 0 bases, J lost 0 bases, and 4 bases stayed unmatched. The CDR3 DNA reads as TGTGCCAGTAGTATAGATGCTACAGGGGCTAACTATGGCTACACCTTC. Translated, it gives CASSIDATGANYGYTF.